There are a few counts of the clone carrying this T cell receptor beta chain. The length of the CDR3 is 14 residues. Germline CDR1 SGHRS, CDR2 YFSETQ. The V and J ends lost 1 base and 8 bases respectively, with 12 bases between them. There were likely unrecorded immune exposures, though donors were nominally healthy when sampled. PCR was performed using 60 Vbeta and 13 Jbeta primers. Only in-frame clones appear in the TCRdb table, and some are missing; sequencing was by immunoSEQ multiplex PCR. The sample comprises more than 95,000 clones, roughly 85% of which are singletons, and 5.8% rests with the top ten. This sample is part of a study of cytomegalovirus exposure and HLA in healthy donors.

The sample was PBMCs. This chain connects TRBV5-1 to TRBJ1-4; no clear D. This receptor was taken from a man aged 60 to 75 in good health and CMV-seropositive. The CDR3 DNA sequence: TGCGCCAGCAGCTTGCGGGTAGATGAGGAAAAACTGTTTTTT. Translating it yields CASSLRVDEEKLFF.